One and the same sample provided the 30 T cell receptor beta chains below, sequenced in a study of T cells after yellow fever vaccination. TCRdb itself ran the 5' RACE reads through MiXCR, one entry per CDR3 protein. The sample has around 250,000 distinct CDR3 sequences; 6.9% are singletons. Sequencing used CD4+ T cells sorted from PBMCs, obtained 15 days after the yellow fever booster vaccination. The receptors here all came from a man younger than 40 who received the YFV17D yellow fever vaccine.

This chain joins TRBV12-3 or TRBV12-4 and TRBJ2-1; TRBD1 aligns across 7 bases. The CDR3 length is 15 residues. The junction had 7 bases not matched to a gene; V was cut back by 7 bases and J by 1 base. In DNA, the CDR3 is TGTGCCAGCACTAGGGGGCTGGGGTCCTACAATGAGCAGTTCTTC. Amino acids: CASTRGLGSYNEQFF.

This clonotype was detected a few times. The chain is built from TRBV20-1 and TRBJ2-7; D could derive from TRBD1 or TRBD2 (6 bases each). CDR1 is DFQATT and CDR2 is SNEGSKA in the germline V gene (reference sequence). This CDR3 is built from 13 residues. Trimming removed 8 bases from V and 2 bases from J, with 16 bases in between. The CDR3 DNA is TGCAGTACTCAAGGGGGGTCGGCCTACGAGCAGTACTTC. Amino acids: CSTQGGSAYEQYF.

The chain recombines TRBV15 with TRBJ1-6; TRBD1 matches 7 bases. This CDR3 spans 14 amino acids. J was trimmed by 5 bases and V by 2 bases; bases with no gene match: 0. Germline values: CDR1 LNHNV, CDR2 YYDKDF (reference sequence). For the CDR3, the DNA is TGTGCCACCAGCAGACAGGGGGATAATTCACCCCTCCACTTT. Its protein product is CATSRQGDNSPLHF.

The CDR3 DNA reads as TGTGCCACCAGTGAATTAGAGAATGAGCAGTTCTTC. This encodes CATSELENEQFF. The chain uses TRBV24-1 and TRBJ2-1; no reliable D call. The CDR3 sequence is 12 residues long. Trimming left V 4 bases short and J 7 bases short, with 7 bases between. The germline V gene encodes CDR1 KGHDR and CDR2 SFDVKD.

The J gene is TRBJ2-1, the V gene TRBV20-1; 15 bases fit TRBD2. J lost 4 bases, V lost 3 bases, and 7 bases had no gene match. The CDR3 covers 17 residues. CDR1 and CDR2 (germline): DFQATT, SNEGSKA (reference sequence). The CDR3 bases are TGCAGTGCTAGGGGTGGGACTAGCGGGAGGAGATACAATGAGCAGTTCTTC. Its translation is CSARGGTSGRRYNEQFF.

The table lists this clonotype with many counts. The V call is TRBV7-9, the J call TRBJ2-1; TRBD2 might be the D (5 bases). CDR3 length equals 15 residues. Trimming took off 6 bases at V and 9 bases at J, with 21 bases between the two ends. Per the germline V gene, CDR1 is SEHNR and CDR2 is FQNEAQ (reference sequence). The CDR3 DNA is TGTGCCAGCAGTGTGGCGGGCGCGTCGGGTGGTGAGCAGTTCTTC. It is translated as CASSVAGASGGEQFF. Based on the CDR3 plus reference TRBV7-9 and TRBJ2-1, the full variable domain is DTGVSQNPRHKITKRGQNVTFRCDPISEHNRLYWYRQTLGQGPEFLTYFQNEAQLEKSRLLSDRFSAERPKGSFSTLEIQRTEQGDSAMYLCASSVAGASGGEQFFGPGTRLTVL.

This clonotype was observed a handful of times. The chain employs TRBV5-4 and TRBJ2-7; D perhaps matches TRBD1 (7 bases). Trimming left V 0 bases short and J 0 bases short, with 10 bases between. Per germline, CDR1 SGHNT and CDR2 YYREEE (reference sequence). This CDR3 comprises 15 residues. CDR3 DNA sequence: TGTGCCAGCAGCTTGGGGAGGGGGCTCTCCTACGAGCAGTACTTC. Its translation: CASSLGRGLSYEQYF.

The V call is TRBV5-1, the J call TRBJ2-3, with D hard to call. Trimming removed 0 bases at V and 0 bases at J, with 8 bases between. The CDR3 runs to 15 residues. Germline V gene lookup returns CDR1 SGHRS and CDR2 YFSETQ. DNA for the CDR3: TGCGCCAGCAGCTTGGTAGGTTCGAGCACAGATACGCAGTATTTT. Translation: CASSLVGSSTDTQYF.

This clonotype appeared a few times. The chain carries TRBV30 and TRBJ2-3; 9 bases are a match to TRBD2. The CDR3 has 16 residues. Trimming took 2 bases from V and 1 from J; bases not matched to a gene: 7. CDR1 is GTSNPN and CDR2 is SVGIG in the germline V gene (reference sequence). The CDR3 region has the DNA TGTGCCTGGAGTCAAGGGGGACTAGCTCGCACAGATACGCAGTATTTT. This codes for CAWSQGGLARTDTQYF.

The chain joins TRBV20-1 to TRBJ2-3; 7 bases are shared with TRBD1. The CDR3 has 15 amino acids. Trimming at V came to 3 bases and at J to 2 bases, leaving 8 bases not matched to a gene. Germline V gives CDR1 DFQATT, CDR2 SNEGSKA (reference sequence). The CDR3 region has the DNA TGCAGTGCTAGCCCCGGGACAGTCTCCACAGATACGCAGTATTTT. It translates to CSASPGTVSTDTQYF.

This clonotype was detected only a few times. The chain employs TRBV7-9 and TRBJ1-2, with D unclear. CDR1 and CDR2 from the germline V gene are SEHNR and FQNEAQ (reference sequence). V gave up 4 bases and J gave up 7 bases, with 19 bases separating them. This CDR3 contains 15 residues. The DNA of the CDR3 is TGTGCCAGCAGCTGCTACGACCCCATCCTTTGTGGCTACACCTTC. This codes for CASSCYDPILCGYTF.

The rearrangement joins TRBV12-3 or TRBV12-4 to TRBJ1-2; D remains ambiguous. The CDR3 extends over 12 amino acids. Trimming shortened V by 1 base and J by 8 bases, and 8 bases separated the two germline ends. CDR3 loop: CASSLVAGGYTF. The CDR3 coding sequence is TGTGCCAGCAGTTTAGTAGCTGGGGGCTACACCTTC.

V is TRBV6-5 and J is TRBJ2-1; possible D gene TRBD1, 6 bases. The V and J ends lost 1 base and 5 bases respectively, with 15 bases between them. Germline-derived CDR1 and CDR2 are MNHEY and SVGAGI. This CDR3 comprises 16 residues. CDR3 nucleotides: TGTGCCAGCAGTTACTGGGCAGGGGACAAGCACAATGAGCAGTTCTTC. This gives the protein CASSYWAGDKHNEQFF.

This clonotype was counted at least ten times. This sequence joins TRBV7-2 and TRBJ2-3; unclear D gene. This CDR3 has 16 amino acids. Germline lookup yields CDR1 SGHTA and CDR2 FQGNSA. V lost 5 bases and J 0 bases, leaving 15 bases between the germline ends. In DNA form, the CDR3 reads TGTGCCAGCAGCGGCAATCGGGCGAATAGCACAGATACGCAGTATTTT. Its protein product is CASSGNRANSTDTQYF.

J is TRBJ2-5 and V is TRBV6-5; 10 bases fit TRBD2. V lost 0 bases, J lost 5 bases, and 6 bases stayed unmatched. CDR1 is MNHEY, CDR2 SVGAGI, per germline. The CDR3 runs to 16 residues. The CDR3 sequence is CASSYSLAGEGETQYF. CDR3 coding DNA: TGTGCCAGCAGTTACTCCCTAGCGGGAGAGGGGGAGACCCAGTACTTC.

This chain uses TRBV4-2 with TRBJ2-7, with TRBD2 matching 11 bases. CDR1 is LGHNA and CDR2 is YNFKEQ in the germline V gene. CDR3 length: 15 residues. With 0 bases clipped from V and 5 bases from J, the junction kept 3 bases outside the gene matches. The CDR3 DNA is TGTGCCAGCAGCCAAGAGGGGACTAGCGGTAACGAGCAGTACTTC. Its protein is CASSQEGTSGNEQYF.

This clonotype was seen more than once but under ten times. V is TRBV12-5 and J is TRBJ2-4, with a possible D match to TRBD2 (6 bases). The CDR3 consists of 14 residues. Germline-derived CDR1 and CDR2 are LGHNT and FRNRAP. Trimming took 5 bases from V and 11 from J, leaving 19 bases between them. The CDR3 DNA is TGTGCTAGTGGTACGGGGGTTAAGTCCCAAGTTCAGTACTTC. This gives the protein CASGTGVKSQVQYF.

This clonotype was seen ten or more times. The chain is built from TRBV20-1 and TRBJ2-1; possibly TRBD2 for D (5 bases). CDR1 and CDR2 from the germline V gene are DFQATT and SNEGSKA (reference sequence). Between the trimmed V and J ends, which lost 3 bases and 7 bases, there was a span of 13 bases. The CDR3 is made up of 13 amino acids. This CDR3 reads CSARRDAENEQFF. The CDR3 bases are TGCAGTGCTAGGAGGGATGCGGAAAATGAGCAGTTCTTC.

The sample holds many counts of this clonotype. The junction departs from the called germline gene at one end, perhaps through a read error. The gene calls are TRBV7-7 and TRBJ2-3; the D gene is possibly TRBD1 (6 bases). The CDR3 runs 15 residues. Germline lookup yields CDR1 SSHAT and CDR2 FNYEAQ (reference sequence). The CDR3 sequence is CASSLAGANTDTQYF. CDR3 in DNA: TGTGCTAGCAGCTTAGCAGGGGCCAACACAGATACGCAGTATTTT. The full variable domain, in which reference TRBV7-7 and TRBJ2-3 provide the parts outside the CDR3, is GAGVSQSPRYKVTKRGQDVTLRCDPISSHATLYWYQQALGQGPEFLTYFNYEAQPDKSGLPSDRFSAERPEGSISTLTIQRTEQRDSAMYRCASSLAGANTDTQYFGPGTRLTVL.

This clonotype was seen only a few times. The chain uses TRBV7-8 and TRBJ2-7; no definite D call. CDR1 SGHVS and CDR2 FQNEAQ come from the germline V gene. CDR3 length equals 14 residues. Trimming cost V 5 bases and J 1 base, with 12 bases left between them. DNA of the CDR3: TGTGCCAGCAGCCCCGGTCCTTCGTCCTACGAGCAGTACTTC. Translation gives CASSPGPSSYEQYF.

This chain connects TRBV5-7 to TRBJ2-1; no clear D. TRBV5-7 counts as an open reading frame of uncertain function. Trimming shortened V by 6 bases and J by 3 bases, and 10 bases separated the two germline ends. This CDR3 comprises 13 residues. CDR3 residues: CASNPGLYNEQFF. In DNA form, the CDR3 reads TGTGCCAGCAACCCCGGGCTCTACAATGAGCAGTTCTTC.

The rearrangement joins TRBV7-8 to TRBJ2-5; TRBD2 might be the D (5 bases). Trimming shortened V by 5 bases and J by 2 bases, and 9 bases separated the two germline ends. The CDR3 consists of 13 residues. Looked up from germline, CDR1 is SGHVS and CDR2 is FQNEAQ. Written as DNA, the CDR3 is TGTGCCAGCAGCCGGTCGGGACAAGAGACCCAGTACTTC. Translation: CASSRSGQETQYF.

This clonotype has a handful of counts. The rearrangement links TRBV4-3 to TRBJ2-5, with D possibly matching TRBD2 (7 bases). Germline CDR1 reads LGHNA; CDR2 reads YSLEER. CDR3 size: 20 residues. The V and J ends lost 0 bases and 5 bases respectively, with 28 bases between them. DNA of the CDR3: TGCGCCAGCAGCCAAGACACTCTCTCGGGCTCCCGGGGGGCCGTCGAGACCCAGTACTTC. Protein product: CASSQDTLSGSRGAVETQYF.

This clonotype has at least ten counts. V gene TRBV5-1 combines with J gene TRBJ2-1; D is possibly TRBD1 (6 bases). Per germline, CDR1 SGHRS and CDR2 YFSETQ. Between the trimmed V and J ends, which lost 0 bases and 6 bases, there was a span of 13 bases. The CDR3 totals 15 residues. CDR3 region: CASSLGGLAGNEQFF. For the CDR3, the DNA is TGCGCCAGCAGCTTGGGGGGGCTAGCAGGCAATGAGCAGTTCTTC. The full variable domain, completed using reference TRBV5-1 and TRBJ2-1, is KAGVTQTPRYLIKTRGQQVTLSCSPISGHRSVSWYQQTPGQGLQFLFEYFSETQRNKGNFPGRFSGRQFSNSRSEMNVSTLELGDSALYLCASSLGGLAGNEQFFGPGTRLTVL.

This clonotype was counted only a few times. The V gene is TRBV12-3 or TRBV12-4, the J gene TRBJ1-5; D is perhaps TRBD1 (5 bases). The CDR3 consists of 13 residues. The V and J ends lost 3 bases and 7 bases respectively, with 10 bases between them. CDR3 sequence reads: CASSFRVEQPQHF. As DNA, the CDR3 is TGTGCCAGCAGTTTCAGGGTGGAGCAGCCCCAGCATTTT.

This clonotype was seen only a few times. The genes are TRBV2 and TRBJ2-2; D gene ambiguous. The V end lost 6 bases, the J end lost 8 bases, and 7 bases lay between the germline ends. Germline CDR1 and CDR2: SNHLY and FYNNEI. This CDR3 region has 11 residues. The CDR3 bases are TGTGCCAGCAGAGTAGTGGGGGAGCTGTTTTTT. It encodes CASRVVGELFF.

This clonotype has just a few counts. The CDR3 is CASSYPLGRDYNEQFF. The CDR3 region has the DNA TGTGCCAGCAGTTACCCCCTAGGCAGAGACTACAATGAGCAGTTCTTC. The rearrangement joins TRBV6-2 or TRBV6-3 to TRBJ2-1; D gene unclear. Between the trimmed V and J ends, which lost 2 bases and 3 bases, there was a span of 14 bases. CDR3 length equals 16 residues. From germline, CDR1 is MNHEY and CDR2 SVGEGT.

About this clonotype: A much larger clone sits a single nucleotide away, making a read error possible. This sequence joins TRBV7-2 and TRBJ1-2; D is unclear. Germline-derived CDR1 and CDR2 are SGHTA and FQGNSA. V shed 3 bases and J shed 8 bases, with 19 bases lying between them. The length of the CDR3 is 15 residues. The CDR3 coding sequence is TGTGCCAGCAGCTTTGGGAGAGGGATTACCGGGGGCTACACCTTC. Amino acids: CASSFGRGITGGYTF.

This clonotype has more than one count but fewer than ten. J is TRBJ2-3 and V is TRBV12-3 or TRBV12-4; D is undetermined. This CDR3 contains 15 residues. Trimming took off 3 bases at V and 0 bases at J, with 10 bases between the two ends. The CDR3 is CASSFSTTSTDTQYF. DNA of the CDR3: TGTGCCAGCAGTTTTTCGACAACCAGCACAGATACGCAGTATTTT.

This clonotype has at least ten counts. In DNA, the CDR3 is TGTGCCAGCAGTTTACGGGTAATGGAGCAGTTCTTC. Translating it yields CASSLRVMEQFF. The J gene is TRBJ2-1, the V gene TRBV28; D not resolved. Per germline, CDR1 MDHEN and CDR2 SYDVKM. The ends were cut back, 2 bases at V and 10 bases at J, with 9 bases in the middle. There are 12 residues in the CDR3. Together with reference TRBV28 and TRBJ2-1, the CDR3 gives the full variable domain: DVKVTQSSRYLVKRTGEKVFLECVQDMDHENMFWYRQDPGLGLRLIYFSYDVKMKEKGDIPEGYSVSREKKERFSLILESASTNQTSMYLCASSLRVMEQFFGPGTRLTVL.